This entry lists 28 T cell receptor beta chains sequenced from one sample in a study of cytomegalovirus exposure and HLA in healthy donors. PCR involved 60 Vbeta and 13 Jbeta primers. Measured with immunoSEQ multiplex PCR; TCRdb has only the in-frame clones, and not every one. The table has approximately 110,000 clones, 78% seen once. The material sequenced was PBMCs. These receptors came from a man aged 30-40 years in good health and CMV-seronegative.

This clone occurred a few times. The chain carries TRBV5-4 and TRBJ2-7; TRBD1 matches at 7 bases. The CDR3 length is 17 residues. V lost 3 bases, J lost 4 bases, and 16 bases stayed unmatched. Germline values: CDR1 SGHNT, CDR2 YYREEE (reference sequence). In DNA form, the CDR3 reads TGTGCCAGCAGCTCTCGTGGGGGAGCAGGGGGATGGTACGAGCAGTACTTC. Its translation: CASSSRGGAGGWYEQYF.

Written as DNA, the CDR3 is TGTGCCATCAGTGCGTCTAGCGGGGTTTCTACCGGGGAGCTGTTTTTT. Amino acid sequence: CAISASSGVSTGELFF. The V and J genes are TRBV10-3 and TRBJ2-2; 9 nucleotides align to TRBD2. The CDR3 is made up of 16 amino acids. V lost 4 bases and J lost 5; bases outside the gene matches: 8. The germline CDR1 and CDR2 sequences are ENHRY and SYGVKD.

The chain carries TRBV6-4 and TRBJ1-1; D uncertain. Trimming left V 0 bases short and J 2 bases short, with 7 bases between. The CDR3 runs 14 residues. CDR1 is MRHNA, CDR2 SNTAGT, per germline. The DNA for the CDR3 is TGTGCCAGCAGTGACTCGTACAGAAACACTGAAGCTTTCTTT. Residues: CASSDSYRNTEAFF.

This rearrangement joins TRBV7-2 to TRBJ2-7; 10 bases are shared with TRBD2. The CDR3 sequence is 16 residues long. Germline CDR1 is SGHTA and CDR2 is FQGNSA. The junction had 3 bases not matched to a gene; V was cut back by 1 base and J by 0 bases. In DNA form, the CDR3 reads TGTGCCAGCAGCTTAGTTTCTAGCGGGGGCTCCTACGAGCAGTACTTC. Amino acids: CASSLVSSGGSYEQYF.

This chain connects TRBV19 to TRBJ2-5, with 8 nucleotides matching TRBD1. This CDR3 region has 13 residues. Per the germline V gene, CDR1 is LNHDA and CDR2 is SQIVND (reference sequence). The junction had 4 bases not matched to a gene; V was cut back by 5 bases and J by 5 bases. The CDR3 loop is CASSPRQGETQYF. The CDR3 DNA sequence: TGTGCCAGTAGTCCACGACAGGGGGAGACCCAGTACTTC.

This clone was observed once. Written as DNA, the CDR3 is TGCGCCAGCAGCCAAGGGGGACAGGGGAAGACCCAGTACTTC. The encoded protein is CASSQGGQGKTQYF. V is TRBV4-3 and J is TRBJ2-5, with TRBD1 matching 10 bases. CDR3 size: 14 residues. J was trimmed by 6 bases and V by 1 base; bases with no gene match: 2. Looked up from germline, CDR1 is LGHNA and CDR2 is YSLEER.

The CDR3 DNA sequence: TGCGCCAGTGCCGAGACAGGGGCTTCTTACGAGCAGTACTTC. This translates into CASAETGASYEQYF. The V gene is TRBV5-1, the J gene TRBJ2-7, with 8 bases aligning to TRBD1. Trimming took 8 bases from V and 4 from J; bases not matched to a gene: 11. The CDR3 has 14 residues. CDR1 SGHRS and CDR2 YFSETQ come from the germline V gene. Together with reference TRBV5-1 and TRBJ2-7, the CDR3 gives the full variable domain: KAGVTQTPRYLIKTRGQQVTLSCSPISGHRSVSWYQQTPGQGLQFLFEYFSETQRNKGNFPGRFSGRQFSNSRSEMNVSTLELGDSALYLCASAETGASYEQYFGPGTRLTVT.

V is TRBV28 and J is TRBJ2-7; TRBD2 agrees at 7 bases. With 3 bases clipped from V and 4 bases from J, the junction kept 12 bases outside the gene matches. Germline V gives CDR1 MDHEN, CDR2 SYDVKM. This CDR3 is 16 amino acids long. CDR3: CASSFGALAERYEQYF. DNA of the CDR3: TGTGCCAGCAGTTTCGGTGCCCTAGCGGAGAGGTACGAGCAGTACTTC.

The chain carries TRBV7-8 and TRBJ2-1, with 8 positions matching TRBD1. This CDR3 comprises 13 residues. With V trimmed by 5 bases and J by 9 bases, 6 bases remained unmatched. Germline-derived CDR1 and CDR2 are SGHVS and FQNEAQ. CDR3 coding DNA: TGTGCCAGCAGCATTGACAGGGGACGTGAGCAGTTCTTC. Its protein product is CASSIDRGREQFF.

This clone was seen more than once but under ten times. This CDR3 is CASSFRQGPHEKLFF. In nucleotides, the CDR3 is TGTGCCAGCAGCTTCAGACAGGGACCGCATGAAAAACTGTTTTTT. The chain recombines TRBV5-6 with TRBJ1-4; TRBD1 agrees at 7 bases. CDR3 length: 15 amino acids. The V and J ends lost 2 bases and 6 bases, in that order; junction bases with no gene match: 7. CDR1 is SGHDT, CDR2 YYEEEE, per germline.

This chain joins TRBV9 and TRBJ2-1; D is uncertain. CDR1 is SGDLS and CDR2 is YYNGEE in the germline V gene. The CDR3 sequence is 15 residues long. Trimming removed 0 bases at V and 1 base at J, with 8 bases between. The CDR3 DNA sequence: TGTGCCAGCAGCGTAGTGCCAGGATCCTACAATGAGCAGTTCTTC. Translating gives CASSVVPGSYNEQFF.

The rearrangement joins TRBV4-3 to TRBJ2-3; 9 bases are a match to TRBD2. In germline, CDR1 is LGHNA, CDR2 YSLEER. With 3 bases clipped from V and 4 bases from J, the junction kept 2 bases outside the gene matches. This CDR3 comprises 14 residues. The CDR3 here is CASSQWTSADTQYF. The CDR3 DNA reads TGCGCCAGCAGCCAGTGGACTAGCGCAGATACGCAGTATTTT.

This clone was detected only once. The chain couples TRBV15 to TRBJ1-2, with TRBD1 matching over 8 bases. V shed 3 bases, J shed 8 bases, and the junction held 11 bases outside the gene matches. Germline V gene sequence: CDR1 LNHNV, CDR2 YYDKDF (reference sequence). The CDR3 runs 15 residues. This chain's CDR3 is CATSSSQGAMRGYTF. In nucleotides, the CDR3 is TGTGCCACCAGCAGTAGTCAGGGGGCGATGCGGGGCTACACCTTC.

The chain employs TRBV27 and TRBJ1-2, with D perhaps TRBD1 (5 bases). The V gene's germline CDR1 is MNHEY and CDR2 SMNVEV (reference sequence). CDR3 length: 15 amino acids. V was clipped by 3 bases and J by 5 bases, with 16 bases between them. CDR3 DNA: TGTGCCAGCAGTTTGGGTCCAGGGAAGGCTTATGGCTACACCTTC. Translation gives CASSLGPGKAYGYTF.

The chain recombines TRBV6-1 with TRBJ2-1; D remains unclear. There are 14 residues in the CDR3. Between the trimmed V and J ends, which lost 3 bases and 0 bases, there was a span of 6 bases. Germline CDR1 MNHNS, CDR2 SASEGT. The chain's CDR3 is CASSELSSYNEQFF. CDR3 DNA sequence: TGTGCCAGCAGTGAGCTGAGCTCCTACAATGAGCAGTTCTTC.

The chain uses TRBV27 and TRBJ1-1, with a tentative D call TRBD1 (6 bases). The CDR3 consists of 12 residues. V was trimmed by 4 bases and J by 4 bases, leaving 7 bases between them. Germline V gives CDR1 MNHEY, CDR2 SMNVEV (reference sequence). The CDR3 reads CASSSGVTEAFF. CDR3 in DNA: TGTGCCAGCAGTTCAGGGGTCACTGAAGCTTTCTTT.

The V gene is TRBV28, the J gene TRBJ2-1, with 12 bases lining up with TRBD2. Trimming removed 6 bases from V and 6 bases from J; junction bases left unmatched: 6. This CDR3 spans 15 amino acids. In germline, CDR1 is MDHEN, CDR2 SYDVKM. The CDR3, as DNA: TGTGCCAGCAGGTTACTAGCGGGAGGTCCCAATGAGCAGTTCTTC. Translated: CASRLLAGGPNEQFF.

The chain recombines TRBV7-9 with TRBJ1-1; tentative D call: TRBD1 (6 bases). CDR3 size: 14 residues. Trimming cost V 6 bases and J 2 bases, with 13 bases left between them. Germline lookup yields CDR1 SEHNR and CDR2 FQNEAQ (reference sequence). The CDR3 region is CASSLQGPNTEAFF. For the CDR3, the DNA is TGTGCCAGCAGTCTACAGGGACCCAACACTGAAGCTTTCTTT.

This chain connects TRBV4-3 to TRBJ2-5, with TRBD1 as a possible D gene (5 bases). Germline V gene lookup returns CDR1 LGHNA and CDR2 YSLEER. Trimming removed 0 bases from V and 5 bases from J, with 16 bases in between. The CDR3 contains 16 residues. CDR3 DNA sequence: TGCGCCAGCAGCCAAGATAGCCGCAGGTCAGGGGAGACCCAGTACTTC. This encodes CASSQDSRRSGETQYF.

V is TRBV30 and J is TRBJ2-5; a weak D match, TRBD2 (5 bases). The DNA matches TRBJ2-7 better at its end, which makes the J call doubtful. The CDR3 totals 16 residues. CDR1 and CDR2 from the germline V gene are GTSNPN and SVGIG (reference sequence). CDR3 DNA sequence: TGTGCCTGGAGCCCCCCCCCGGACTCCCAAAGGTACGAGCAGTACTTC. It specifies CAWSPPPDSQRYEQYF.

This clone appeared a single time. The chain employs TRBV7-9 and TRBJ1-5; D unresolved. This CDR3 is built from 14 residues. The germline V gene encodes CDR1 SEHNR and CDR2 FQNEAQ (reference sequence). Trimming shortened V by 4 bases and J by 4 bases, and 11 bases separated the two germline ends. CDR3 nucleotide sequence: TGTGCCAGCAGCTCCCGGGGTGCAAATCAGCCCCAGCATTTT. It yields the protein CASSSRGANQPQHF.

The gene calls are TRBV13 and TRBJ2-5; TRBD1 matches 7 bases. The germline CDR1 and CDR2 sequences are PRHDT and FYEKMQ (reference sequence). V lost 3 bases to trimming and J lost 3 bases; unmatched junction nucleotides: 4. CDR3 length equals 14 residues. CDR3 region: CASSLVTGKETQYF. The CDR3 DNA reads as TGTGCCAGCAGCTTGGTGACAGGGAAAGAGACCCAGTACTTC.

The V and J genes are TRBV7-8 and TRBJ2-7; TRBD1 aligns across 9 bases. J lost 7 bases, V lost 4 bases, and 2 bases had no gene match. Germline CDR1 SGHVS, CDR2 FQNEAQ. The CDR3 runs to 12 residues. CDR3: CASSYDRGEQYF. Here the CDR3 DNA reads TGTGCCAGCAGCTATGACAGGGGGGAGCAGTACTTC.

This clone was counted between two and nine times. This sample includes further DNA sequences coding for the same CDR3. This chain joins TRBV15 and TRBJ1-5; D ambiguous. The CDR3 is made up of 14 amino acids. The V gene lost 0 bases and the J gene lost 7 bases, with 10 bases spanning the gap. Germline V gives CDR1 LNHNV, CDR2 YYDKDF (reference sequence). CDR3 coding DNA: TGTGCCACCAGCAGAGACAGTTCGAACCAGCCCCAGCATTTT. As protein: CATSRDSSNQPQHF.

This chain uses TRBV10-3 with TRBJ2-7; D is undetermined. The CDR3 is 12 amino acids. Trimming shortened V by 10 bases and J by 1 base, and 11 bases separated the two germline ends. The V gene's germline CDR1 is ENHRY and CDR2 SYGVKD. CDR3 nucleotide sequence: TGTGCCACCGTTACTGGTTCCTACGAGCAGTACTTC. Amino acids: CATVTGSYEQYF.

This clone was detected only a few times. The chain uses TRBV5-8 and TRBJ1-4; tentative D call: TRBD1 (5 bases). CDR3 length: 15 amino acids. The germline V gene encodes CDR1 SGHTS and CDR2 YDEGEE. V was clipped by 1 base and J by 7 bases, with 14 bases between them. CDR3 in amino acids: CASSLTTALFEKLFF. CDR3 in DNA: TGTGCCAGCAGCTTGACGACAGCGTTATTTGAAAAACTGTTTTTT.

This chain uses TRBV4-3 with TRBJ2-7; 7 bases map to TRBD1. V was clipped by 5 bases and J by 4 bases; unmatched bases: 8. The CDR3 is 14 amino acids. Germline values: CDR1 LGHNA, CDR2 YSLEER. CDR3 in amino acids: CASSSYRGSYEQYF. The CDR3 coding sequence is TGCGCCAGCAGCTCATACAGGGGTTCATACGAGCAGTACTTC.

This chain connects TRBV5-1 to TRBJ2-1; maybe TRBD1 (6 bases). Germline CDR1 and CDR2: SGHRS and YFSETQ. The CDR3 is made up of 13 amino acids. V was cut by 4 bases and J by 6 bases, with 11 bases left in between. CDR3 residues: CASSRDKTNEQFF. For the CDR3, the DNA is TGCGCCAGCAGCAGGGACAAAACCAATGAGCAGTTCTTC.